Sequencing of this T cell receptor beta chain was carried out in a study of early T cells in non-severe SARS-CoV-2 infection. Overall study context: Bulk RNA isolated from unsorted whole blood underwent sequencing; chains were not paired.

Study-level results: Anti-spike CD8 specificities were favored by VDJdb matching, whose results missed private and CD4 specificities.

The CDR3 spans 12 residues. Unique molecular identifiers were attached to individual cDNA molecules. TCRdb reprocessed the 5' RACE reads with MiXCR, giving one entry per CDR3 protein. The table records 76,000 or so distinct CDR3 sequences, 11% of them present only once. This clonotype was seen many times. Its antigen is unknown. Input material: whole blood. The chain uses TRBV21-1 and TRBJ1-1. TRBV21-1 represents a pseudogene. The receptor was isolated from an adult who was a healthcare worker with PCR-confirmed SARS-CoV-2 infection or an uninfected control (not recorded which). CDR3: CASSSRNTEAFF. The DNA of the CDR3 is TGTGCCAGCAGCAGCAGGAACACTGAAGCTTTCTTT.